This passage covers 8 T cell receptor beta chains from one sample sequenced in a study of OX40 agonist ivuxolimab in advanced cancers. Sequenced by immunoSEQ multiplex PCR; TCRdb stores in-frame clones only, minus some. The sample gives some 16,000 clones, approximately 85% of which show up once; 25% to 35% is in the top ten. Sample: CD4+ or CD8+ T cells sorted from blood, taken in a trial of the OX40 agonist ivuxolimab. Receptors originate from an adult with an advanced solid tumor such as melanoma, head and neck, liver or kidney cancer.

This clone turned up a few times. The V gene is TRBV4-1, the J gene TRBJ1-2; the D is unclear. The germline V gene has CDR1 MGHRA and CDR2 YSYEKL. V was clipped by 0 bases and J by 4 bases, with 15 bases between them. The CDR3 covers 16 residues. CDR3 region: CASSQDLSNRVYGYTF. The DNA for the CDR3 is TGCGCCAGCAGCCAAGATTTAAGCAACAGAGTCTATGGCTACACCTTC.

The rearrangement uses TRBV11-2 and TRBJ1-3; D is possibly TRBD1 (5 bases). Germline V lookup: CDR1 SGHAT, CDR2 FQNNGV. V was trimmed by 1 base and J by 2 bases, leaving 15 bases between them. The CDR3 has 17 amino acids. The CDR3 nucleotides read TGTGCCAGCAGCTTAGGTCAGCAGGGTTGGACTGGAAACACCATATATTTT. Its translation: CASSLGQQGWTGNTIYF.

This clone was observed a few times. This chain links TRBV6-6 with TRBJ1-1, with D unresolved. This CDR3 region has 11 residues. The V and J ends lost 5 bases and 7 bases respectively, with 8 bases between them. Germline values: CDR1 MNHNY, CDR2 SVGAGI (reference sequence). The CDR3 DNA sequence: TGTGCCAGCAGTCCACAGATTGAAGCTTTCTTT. The encoded protein is CASSPQIEAFF.

The rearrangement joins TRBV10-3 to TRBJ1-5; 10 bases align to TRBD1. The CDR3 covers 14 residues. CDR1 and CDR2 from the germline V gene are ENHRY and SYGVKD. V lost 9 bases and J lost 5; bases outside the gene matches: 7. The CDR3 loop is CAIGQGVPHQPQHF. CDR3 nucleotides: TGTGCCATTGGACAGGGGGTTCCGCATCAGCCCCAGCATTTT.

The CDR3 loop is CASGEPTDPYGYTF. In DNA, the CDR3 is TGTGCCAGTGGAGAACCGACGGACCCTTATGGCTACACCTTC. This chain joins TRBV28 and TRBJ1-2; D is undetermined. The CDR3 spans 14 residues. Looked up from germline, CDR1 is MDHEN and CDR2 is SYDVKM. V was trimmed by 9 bases and J by 5 bases, leaving 19 bases between them.

The V gene is TRBV5-1, the J gene TRBJ1-1; no definite D call. With 6 bases removed from V and 0 bases from J, the gap between germline ends came to 36 bases. The CDR3 covers 22 residues. Germline values: CDR1 SGHRS, CDR2 YFSETQ. This CDR3 reads CASNAYRLGAWNSPGLNTEAFF. CDR3 sequence (DNA): TGCGCCAGCAATGCGTATCGGCTCGGAGCATGGAACAGCCCCGGATTGAACACTGAAGCTTTCTTT. Combining the CDR3 with reference TRBV5-1 and TRBJ1-1 gives the whole variable domain KAGVTQTPRYLIKTRGQQVTLSCSPISGHRSVSWYQQTPGQGLQFLFEYFSETQRNKGNFPGRFSGRQFSNSRSEMNVSTLELGDSALYLCASNAYRLGAWNSPGLNTEAFFGQGTRLTVV.

V is TRBV5-5 and J is TRBJ2-1; D may be TRBD2 (5 bases). There are 15 residues in the CDR3. V was pared by 3 bases and J by 1 base, with 11 bases between. The germline V gene has CDR1 SGHKS and CDR2 YYEKEE (reference sequence). CDR3 DNA sequence: TGTGCCAGCAGCTCCGACTGGACTTCCTACAATGAGCAGTTCTTC. The encoded protein is CASSSDWTSYNEQFF.

This chain uses TRBV9 with TRBJ2-1; 9 nucleotides align to TRBD2. Trimming took 1 base from V and 6 from J; bases not matched to a gene: 8. The CDR3 extends over 16 amino acids. CDR1 SGDLS and CDR2 YYNGEE come from the germline V gene. The CDR3, as DNA: TGTGCCAGCAGCGTAAAGAGGACTAGCGTCACCAATGAGCAGTTCTTC. Amino acid sequence: CASSVKRTSVTNEQFF.